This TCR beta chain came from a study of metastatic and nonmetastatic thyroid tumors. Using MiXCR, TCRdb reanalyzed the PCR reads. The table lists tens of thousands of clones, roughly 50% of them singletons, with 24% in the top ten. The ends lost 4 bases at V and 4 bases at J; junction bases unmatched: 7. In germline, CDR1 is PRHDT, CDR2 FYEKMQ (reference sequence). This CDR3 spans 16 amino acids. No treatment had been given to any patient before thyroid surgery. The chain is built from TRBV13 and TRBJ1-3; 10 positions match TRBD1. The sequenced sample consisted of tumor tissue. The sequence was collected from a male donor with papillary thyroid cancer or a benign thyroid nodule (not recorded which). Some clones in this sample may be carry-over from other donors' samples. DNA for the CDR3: TGTGCCAGCAGCTGGCGGGACAGGGGATCAGGAAACACCATATATTTT. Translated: CASSWRDRGSGNTIYF.